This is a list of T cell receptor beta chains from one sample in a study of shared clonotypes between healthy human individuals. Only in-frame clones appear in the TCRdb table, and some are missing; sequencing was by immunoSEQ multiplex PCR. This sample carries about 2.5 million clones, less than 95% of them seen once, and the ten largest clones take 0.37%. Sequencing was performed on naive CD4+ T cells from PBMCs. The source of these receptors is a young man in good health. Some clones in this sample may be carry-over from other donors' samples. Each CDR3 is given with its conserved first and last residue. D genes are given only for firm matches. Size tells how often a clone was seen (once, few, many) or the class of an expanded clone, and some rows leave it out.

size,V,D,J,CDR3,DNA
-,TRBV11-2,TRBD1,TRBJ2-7,CASSLDRGQYEQYF,TGTGCCAGCAGCTTAGACAGGGGGCAGTACGAGCAGTACTTC
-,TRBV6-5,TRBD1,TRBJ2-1,CASRSSGQGAHEQFF,TGTGCCAGCCGGTCGTCTGGACAGGGGGCCCATGAGCAGTTCTTC
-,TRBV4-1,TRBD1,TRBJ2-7,CASSPGQLVYEQYF,TGCGCCAGCAGCCCGGGACAGTTAGTCTACGAGCAGTACTTC
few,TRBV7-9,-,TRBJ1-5,CASSRSGEGQPQHF,TGTGCCAGCAGCCGGTCAGGGGAGGGTCAGCCCCAGCATTTT
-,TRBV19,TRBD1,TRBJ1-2,CASSMTGMRGYTF,TGTGCCAGTAGTATGACAGGGATGAGGGGCTACACCTTC
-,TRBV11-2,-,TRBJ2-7,CASRGIIRGYEQYF,TGTGCCAGCAGGGGAATAATCAGGGGATACGAGCAGTACTTC
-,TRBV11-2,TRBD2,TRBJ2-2,CASSPLAVTGELFF,TGTGCCAGCAGCCCGCTAGCGGTCACCGGGGAGCTGTTTTTT
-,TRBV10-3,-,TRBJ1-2,CAISEFLLKDYGYTF,TGTGCCATCAGTGAGTTCCTCTTAAAAGACTATGGCTACACCTTC
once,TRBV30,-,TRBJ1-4,CAWSGKSSTNEKLFF,TGTGCCTGGAGTGGGAAGTCTTCAACTAATGAAAAACTGTTTTTT
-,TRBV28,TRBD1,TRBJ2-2,CASKSRGTGRTGELFF,TGTGCCAGCAAGAGCCGCGGGACAGGGAGAACCGGGGAGCTGTTTTTT
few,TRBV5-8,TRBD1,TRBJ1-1,CASRPDRTNTEAFF,TGTGCCAGCAGACCGGACAGGACCAACACTGAAGCTTTCTTT
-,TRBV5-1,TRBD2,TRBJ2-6,CASSSGLAGGPWGANVLTF,TGCGCCAGCAGCTCCGGACTAGCGGGAGGGCCGTGGGGGGCCAACGTCCTGACTTTC
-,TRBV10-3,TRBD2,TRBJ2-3,CAIRSGTSARTDTQYF,TGTGCCATCAGATCCGGGACTAGCGCGCGCACAGATACGCAGTATTTT
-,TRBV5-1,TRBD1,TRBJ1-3,CASSLVGTGAGNTIYF,TGCGCCAGCAGCTTGGTTGGGACAGGGGCCGGAAACACCATATATTTT
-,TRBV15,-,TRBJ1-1,CATSTWGDPNTEAFF,TGTGCCACCAGCACCTGGGGGGATCCGAACACTGAAGCTTTCTTT
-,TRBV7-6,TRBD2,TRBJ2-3,CASSLVARSGIPTDTQYF,TGTGCCAGCAGCTTAGTTGCAAGGAGCGGGATCCCCACAGATACGCAGTATTTT
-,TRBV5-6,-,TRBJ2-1,CASSLVSTSYNEQFF,TGTGCCAGCAGCTTGGTTAGCACCTCCTACAATGAGCAGTTCTTC
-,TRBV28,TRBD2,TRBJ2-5,CASRGGRTLETQYF,TGTGCCAGCAGGGGGGGGAGAACTCTGGAGACCCAGTACTTC
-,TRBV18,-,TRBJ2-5,CASSPLGETQYF,TGTGCCAGCTCACCACTAGGAGAGACCCAGTACTTC
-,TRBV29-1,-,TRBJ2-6,CSVVQGSGANVLTF,TGCAGCGTTGTACAGGGCTCTGGGGCCAACGTCCTGACTTTC
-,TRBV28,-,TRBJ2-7,CASTRPSYEQYF,TGTGCCAGCACCCGACCTTCCTACGAGCAGTACTTC
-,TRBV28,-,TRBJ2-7,CATEQGNEQYF,TGTGCCACCGAACAGGGTAACGAGCAGTACTTC
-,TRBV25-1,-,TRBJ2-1,CASSASAEYNEQFF,TGTGCCAGCAGTGCTAGCGCTGAGTACAATGAGCAGTTCTTC
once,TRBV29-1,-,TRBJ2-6,CSVGGYSGANVLTF,TGCAGCGTTGGGGGATACTCTGGGGCCAACGTCCTGACTTTC
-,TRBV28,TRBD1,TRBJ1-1,CASSLGQGIAFF,TGTGCCAGCAGTCTTGGACAGGGGATTGCTTTCTTT
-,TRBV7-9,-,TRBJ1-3,CASSYGQGHSGNTIYF,TGTGCCAGCAGCTATGGGCAGGGACACTCTGGAAACACCATATATTTT
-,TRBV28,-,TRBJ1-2,CASSPELRGGYTF,TGTGCCAGCAGTCCCGAGCTGAGGGGTGGCTACACCTTC
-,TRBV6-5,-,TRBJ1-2,CASSPGRDYGYTF,TGTGCCAGCAGCCCCGGCAGGGACTATGGCTACACCTTC
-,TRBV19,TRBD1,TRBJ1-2,CASSQTGGNYGYTF,TGTGCCAGTAGCCAGACAGGGGGAAACTATGGCTACACCTTC
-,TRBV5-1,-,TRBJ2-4,CASSLAPNLAKNIQYF,TGCGCCAGCAGCTTGGCACCAAATCTAGCCAAAAACATTCAGTACTTC
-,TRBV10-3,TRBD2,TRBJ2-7,CAISDTGLAGNRYEQYF,TGTGCCATCAGTGATACGGGACTAGCGGGAAATCGCTACGAGCAGTACTTC
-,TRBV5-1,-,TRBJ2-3,CASALGPTDTQYF,TGCGCCAGCGCCCTCGGCCCCACAGATACGCAGTATTTT
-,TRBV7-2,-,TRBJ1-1,CASSLLFRAEAFF,TGTGCCAGCAGCCTCCTATTCCGGGCGGAAGCTTTCTTT
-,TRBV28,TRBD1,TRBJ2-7,CASSLGTGAYEQYF,TGTGCCAGCAGTTTAGGGACAGGGGCTTACGAGCAGTACTTC
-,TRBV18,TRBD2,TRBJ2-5,CASSPLAAQETQYF,TGTGCCAGCTCGCCCCTAGCGGCACAAGAGACCCAGTACTTC
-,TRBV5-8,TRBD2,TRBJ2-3,CASSLQAGGVSDTQYF,TGTGCCAGCAGCTTGCAGGCGGGAGGAGTTTCAGATACGCAGTATTTT
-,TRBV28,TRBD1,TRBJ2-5,CASSLRQGQGAKEAQYF,TGTGCCAGCAGTTTACGACAGGGACAGGGGGCGAAAGAGGCCCAGTACTTC
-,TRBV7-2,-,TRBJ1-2,CASSLVAGDEGRDGYTF,TGTGCCAGCAGCTTAGTGGCAGGGGACGAGGGTAGGGATGGCTACACCTTC
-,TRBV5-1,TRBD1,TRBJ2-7,CASSLGDSTYEQYF,TGCGCCAGCAGCTTGGGGGACAGCACCTACGAGCAGTACTTC
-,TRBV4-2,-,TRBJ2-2,CASSQVGSGELFF,TGTGCCAGCAGCCAAGTGGGATCCGGGGAGCTGTTTTTT
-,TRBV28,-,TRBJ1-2,CASSRDRANYGYTF,TGTGCCAGCAGTCGTGACAGAGCTAACTATGGCTACACCTTC
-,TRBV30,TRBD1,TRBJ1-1,CAWRPGQGGNTEAFF,TGTGCCTGGAGGCCAGGACAGGGGGGGAACACTGAAGCTTTCTTT
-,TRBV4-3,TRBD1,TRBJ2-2,CASSQRDRVTGELFF,TGCGCCAGCAGCCAAAGGGACAGGGTTACCGGGGAGCTGTTTTTT
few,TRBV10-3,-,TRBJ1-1,CAITGDRNTEAFF,TGTGCCATCACCGGCGACAGGAACACTGAAGCTTTCTTT
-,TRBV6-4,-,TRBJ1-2,CASSPGVPYPYGYTF,TGTGCCAGCAGCCCAGGGGTTCCCTATCCTTATGGCTACACCTTC
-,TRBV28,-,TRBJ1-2,CASRFGQTLGGYTF,TGTGCCAGCAGGTTCGGACAGACCTTAGGTGGCTACACCTTC